Shown below are 19 T cell receptor beta chains from a single sample sequenced in a study of T cell responses to AZD1222 COVID-19 vaccine. TCRdb's copy holds only in-frame clones and misses some; the assay was immunoSEQ multiplex PCR. The sample has around 110,000 clones; 85% to 95% are singletons. The source was peripheral blood, collected on day 0 of AZD1222 vaccination. The receptor set was obtained from an adult in good health.

The chain couples TRBV2 to TRBJ1-5, with D perhaps matching TRBD1 (5 bases). The CDR3 runs to 13 residues. Germline loops: CDR1 SNHLY, CDR2 FYNNEI. V lost 4 bases and J lost 7, with 11 bases in between. This chain's CDR3 is CASSVGEGQPQHF. The CDR3 DNA follows: TGTGCCAGCAGTGTGGGGGAGGGGCAGCCCCAGCATTTT.

CDR3 loop: CASSSRRGAYEQYF. The CDR3 nucleotides read TGTGCCAGCAGCTCCCGCAGGGGGGCCTACGAGCAGTACTTC. The J gene is TRBJ2-7, the V gene TRBV7-8; D perhaps matches TRBD1 (7 bases). The CDR3 extends over 14 amino acids. V was clipped by 4 bases and J by 2 bases, with 12 bases between them. Germline values: CDR1 SGHVS, CDR2 FQNEAQ.

This clone has only a few counts. V and J are TRBV6-1 and TRBJ2-1, with D perhaps being TRBD1 or TRBD2 (5 bases each). The V gene's germline CDR1 is MNHNS and CDR2 SASEGT. V lost 3 bases and J lost 8, with 14 bases in between. This CDR3 is built from 14 residues. The CDR3 sequence is CASSDRDQDDEQFF. CDR3 nucleotides: TGTGCCAGCAGTGACCGGGACCAAGACGATGAGCAGTTCTTC.

The rearrangement joins TRBV5-6 to TRBJ2-4; TRBD2 might be the D (5 bases). This CDR3 comprises 15 residues. Germline V gene lookup returns CDR1 SGHDT and CDR2 YYEEEE. Trimming took 4 bases from V and 5 from J, leaving 16 bases between them. The CDR3 DNA reads as TGTGCCAGCAGCAAGACCGGGAAGGAAGAAAACATTCAGTACTTC. Translation: CASSKTGKEENIQYF.

The chain's CDR3 is CASSLYGQGNQPQHF. CDR3 DNA sequence: TGTGCCAGCAGCTTATACGGACAGGGCAATCAGCCCCAGCATTTT. The chain carries TRBV7-8 and TRBJ1-5; 7 nucleotides align to TRBD1. Germline trimming cut 2 bases from V and 2 bases from J; bases unmatched to any gene: 3. Germline CDR1 is SGHVS and CDR2 is FQNEAQ. The CDR3 is 15 amino acids.

The chain has TRBV28 and TRBJ1-5; D remains ambiguous. Trimming stripped 3 bases from V and 4 bases from J, with 10 bases between. This CDR3 has 14 residues. Germline V gene lookup returns CDR1 MDHEN and CDR2 SYDVKM. CDR3 protein: CASSLFGENQPQHF. CDR3 sequence (DNA): TGTGCCAGCAGTTTGTTCGGGGAAAATCAGCCCCAGCATTTT.

This rearrangement joins TRBV2 to TRBJ2-2; 8 positions match TRBD1. The junction had 5 bases not matched to a gene; V was cut back by 5 bases and J by 9 bases. Germline CDR1 is SNHLY and CDR2 is FYNNEI. There are 13 residues in the CDR3. Written as DNA, the CDR3 is TGTGCCAGCAGTAGCAGGGGGCTGAGGGAGCTGTTTTTT. It encodes CASSSRGLRELFF.

This chain uses TRBV5-1 with TRBJ1-2, with D unresolved. V was clipped by 0 bases and J by 7 bases, with 10 bases between them. Looked up from germline, CDR1 is SGHRS and CDR2 is YFSETQ. The CDR3 has 13 amino acids. This CDR3 reads CASSLDIGVGYTF. The CDR3 DNA reads TGCGCCAGCAGCTTGGATATCGGGGTTGGCTACACCTTC.

This clone was counted once. This sequence joins TRBV19 and TRBJ2-7, with unresolved D. The V end was cut by 1 base, the J end by 1 base, with 8 bases between. Germline V gene sequence: CDR1 LNHDA, CDR2 SQIVND (reference sequence). This CDR3 has 14 residues. Here the CDR3 reads CASSIGKGSYEQYF. Here the CDR3 DNA reads TGTGCCAGTAGTATAGGGAAAGGGTCCTACGAGCAGTACTTC. Based on the CDR3 plus reference TRBV19 and TRBJ2-7, the full variable domain is DGGITQSPKYLFRKEGQNVTLSCEQNLNHDAMYWYRQDPGQGLRLIYYSQIVNDFQKGDIAEGYSVSREKKESFPLTVTSAQKNPTAFYLCASSIGKGSYEQYFGPGTRLTVT.

CDR3 in DNA: TGTGCCAGCAGCTTAGGGGGAGGGGGCGCGGGAGGCTACACCTTC. Protein sequence: CASSLGGGGAGGYTF. The chain has TRBV5-4 and TRBJ1-2, with 7 positions matching TRBD1. This CDR3 is built from 15 residues. The germline gives CDR1 SGHNT, CDR2 YYREEE (reference sequence). Unmatched junction bases numbered 12, after V lost 2 bases and J lost 8 bases.

The chain employs TRBV21-1 and TRBJ1-5; the table's D call, TRBD1, has no DNA check behind it. TRBV21-1 counts as a pseudogene. This CDR3 is built from 18 residues. Written as DNA, the CDR3 is TGTGCCAGCAGCAAAGCCATTCTCCTGACAGTCCTAAATCAGCCCCAGCATTTT. Its translation is CASSKAILLTVLNQPQHF.

The chain links TRBV6-5 to TRBJ2-5; D gene unclear. The CDR3 is 13 amino acids. The V and J ends lost 6 bases and 2 bases respectively, with 10 bases between them. Germline loops: CDR1 MNHEY, CDR2 SVGAGI. CDR3 sequence: CASSRTAQETQYF. The DNA for the CDR3 is TGTGCCAGCAGCCGGACGGCGCAAGAGACCCAGTACTTC.

This sequence joins TRBV12-3 or TRBV12-4 and TRBJ1-2; 9 bases are shared with TRBD1. V gave up 6 bases and J gave up 8 bases; unmatched junction bases: 7. The CDR3 loop spans 13 amino acids. CDR3 sequence: CASRPDRGTGYTF. In DNA form, the CDR3 reads TGTGCCAGCAGGCCCGACAGGGGGACGGGCTACACCTTC.

The rearrangement joins TRBV6-1 to TRBJ1-5; D uncertain. The CDR3 extends over 15 amino acids. V gave up 0 bases and J gave up 7 bases, with 13 bases separating them. The germline gives CDR1 MNHNS, CDR2 SASEGT. DNA of the CDR3: TGTGCCAGCAGTGAAGCGGAGGGAGGACTACAGCCCCAGCATTTT. This encodes CASSEAEGGLQPQHF.

Written as DNA, the CDR3 is TGTGCCAGCAGCTTGGCCAGGGGGTCCTACAATGAGCAGTTCTTC. This translates into CASSLARGSYNEQFF. This chain uses TRBV5-6 with TRBJ2-1; 7 bases are a match to TRBD1. V lost 0 bases, J lost 1 base, and 1 base stayed unmatched. CDR3 length: 15 amino acids. Germline assignment: CDR1 SGHDT and CDR2 YYEEEE.

The chain joins TRBV10-3 to TRBJ2-1; tentative D call: TRBD1 (6 bases). This CDR3 comprises 15 residues. V lost 0 bases and J lost 4, with 10 bases in between. From germline, CDR1 is ENHRY and CDR2 SYGVKD. The CDR3 loop reads CAISESGGGYNEQFF. The CDR3 nucleotides read TGTGCCATCAGTGAGTCTGGGGGCGGGTACAATGAGCAGTTCTTC.

The CDR3 DNA reads TGTGCCAGCACCTCTGGAGGGGGCCTCAATGAAAAACTGTTTTTT. It specifies CASTSGGGLNEKLFF. The chain couples TRBV28 to TRBJ1-4; 7 bases are a match to TRBD1. This CDR3 region has 15 residues. CDR1 is MDHEN, CDR2 SYDVKM, per germline. With 7 bases clipped from V and 5 bases from J, the junction kept 10 bases outside the gene matches.

This chain links TRBV28 with TRBJ1-2; a possible D gene is TRBD1 (5 bases). The V end was cut by 4 bases, the J end by 5 bases, with 14 bases between. CDR1 and CDR2 (germline): MDHEN, SYDVKM. The CDR3 is 14 amino acids. The CDR3 is CASSYGAEGYGYTF. The CDR3 bases are TGTGCCAGCAGTTACGGCGCAGAGGGGTATGGCTACACCTTC.

This sequence joins TRBV5-1 and TRBJ2-7; 9 bases are a match to TRBD1. Germline V lookup: CDR1 SGHRS, CDR2 YFSETQ. This CDR3 region has 15 residues. Trimming took 1 base from V and 6 from J; bases not matched to a gene: 8. CDR3 DNA: TGCGCCAGCAGCTTGTTGGACAGGGGCACGTCCGAGCAGTACTTC. This codes for CASSLLDRGTSEQYF.